Detailed here is one TCR beta chain. There is no known antigen for this receptor. Base-call qualities are not available, and no considerably larger clone is one nucleotide away. Patients with autoimmune disease history or receiving systemic immunosuppression were excluded from the trial. Peripheral blood for TCR sequencing was collected from all dose cohorts at baseline, on cycle 4 day 1, and on cycle 7 day 1. Samples were obtained from an open-label, multicenter, first-in-human phase I dose-escalation trial of ivuxolimab. The trial enrolled adults with locally advanced or metastatic head and neck squamous cell, hepatocellular, melanoma or renal cell carcinoma. CD4+ and CD8+ T cells were sorted separately from peripheral blood before TCR sequencing. This sample stems from a study of OX40 agonist ivuxolimab in advanced cancers. Context from the whole study: The costimulatory receptor OX40 (CD134) was targeted by ivuxolimab, a fully human IgG2 agonistic monoclonal antibody. Patients were allowed to have had prior anti-PD-1, anti-PD-L1 or anti-CTLA-4 therapy, and around 37% of the dose-escalation patients had previously received checkpoint inhibitors. Partial responses were achieved by three dose-escalation patients, of whom one had hepatocellular carcinoma and two had cutaneous melanoma. Of the roughly 51 dose-escalation patients, hepatocellular carcinoma was present in about 20, melanoma in around 15, renal cell carcinoma in 9 and head and neck cancer in 9. Intravenous ivuxolimab was administered to patients every 2 weeks at six dose levels: 0.01, 0.1, 0.3, 1.5, 3 and 10 mg/kg. A male proportion of 75% to 85% and a mean age of 60 years, ranging from roughly 23 to 80, were recorded for the dose-escalation cohort. The paper reports the monotherapy dose-escalation portion (N ≈ 50 patients) of the phase I ivuxolimab trial. The point of sequencing TCRbeta in the periphery was to test whether ivuxolimab changed TCR sequence diversity and drove clonal T-cell expansion.

CDR1 and CDR2 are read off the germline V gene as SGHRS and YFSETQ. The CDR3, cysteine through phenylalanine, is 14 amino acids long. The DNA shown is the 42-base CDR3, in frame from base 1. Deletion took 4 bases off V and 7 bases off J, with a span of 14 bases between the germline ends. Genomic DNA was extracted from sorted cells for sequencing of the TCRbeta CDR3 region. TCRbeta CDR3 regions were sequenced using the immunoSEQ Assay. The clones in this table, taken by TCRdb from immuneACCESS, are in-frame only. Not every clone is retained; where verified, under half of the shortfall comes from an unresolved V gene, and the cause of the rest is unknown. For this sample the table gives tens of thousands of clones, of which around 82% were detected only once. 7.9% of the sample is in the top ten clones. What the authors observed across the whole study: On average, CD8+ T cells showed more expanded clones than CD4+ T cells after ivuxolimab. At doses from 0.1 to 3.0 mg/kg, clonal expansion was seen in both CD4+ and CD8+ blood T cells between baseline and week 6. In the 0.1-3.0 mg/kg groups, partial responders had among the lowest normalized peripheral clonal expansion, particularly in CD8+ T cells. The antigen specificity of the clonally expanded peripheral T cells was not determined. Low levels of normalized T-cell clonal expansion were also seen in some patients who did not respond.

Sequencing was performed on CD4+ or CD8+ T cells sorted from blood, taken in a trial of the OX40 agonist ivuxolimab. The chain is assembled from TRBV5-1 and TRBJ1-4; the D gene is not confidently resolved. This receptor was obtained from an adult with an advanced solid tumor such as melanoma, head and neck, liver or kidney cancer. CDR3 reads: CASSVQGSGEKLFF. The sequenced DNA is TGCGCCAGCAGCGTACAAGGGAGCGGTGAAAAACTGTTTTTT.